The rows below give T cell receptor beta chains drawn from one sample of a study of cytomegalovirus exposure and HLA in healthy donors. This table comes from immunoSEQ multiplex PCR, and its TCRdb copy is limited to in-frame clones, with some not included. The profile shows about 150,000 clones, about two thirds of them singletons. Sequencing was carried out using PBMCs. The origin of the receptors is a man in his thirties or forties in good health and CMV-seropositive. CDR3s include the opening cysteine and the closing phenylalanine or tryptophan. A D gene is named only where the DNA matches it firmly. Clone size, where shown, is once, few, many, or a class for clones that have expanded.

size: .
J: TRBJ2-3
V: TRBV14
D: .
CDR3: CASSRDFTDTQYF
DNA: TGTGCCAGCAGCCGCGATTTCACAGATACGCAGTATTTT

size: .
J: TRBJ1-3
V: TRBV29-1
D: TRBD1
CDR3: CSARQGNKSSGNTIYF
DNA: TGCAGCGCCCGACAGGGGAATAAAAGCTCTGGAAACACCATATATTTT

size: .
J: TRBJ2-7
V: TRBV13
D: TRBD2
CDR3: CASSLGLAGENYEQYF
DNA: TGTGCCAGCAGCTTAGGCCTAGCGGGAGAGAACTACGAGCAGTACTTC

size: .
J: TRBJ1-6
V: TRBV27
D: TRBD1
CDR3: CASSLVTGTSPLHF
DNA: TGTGCCAGCAGTTTAGTGACAGGGACTTCACCCCTCCACTTT

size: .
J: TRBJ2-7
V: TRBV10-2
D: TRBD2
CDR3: CASSLAGGYEQYF
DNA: TGCGCCAGCAGCCTAGCGGGAGGCTACGAGCAGTACTTC

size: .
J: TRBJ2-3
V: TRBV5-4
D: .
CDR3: CASSLAGLRGTFSTDTQYF
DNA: TGTGCCAGCAGCTTGGCCGGATTACGCGGGACGTTTAGCACAGATACGCAGTATTTT

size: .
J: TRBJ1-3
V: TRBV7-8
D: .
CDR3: CASSLRTNGGNTIYF
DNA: TGTGCCAGCAGCTTAAGGACAAACGGAGGGAACACCATATATTTT

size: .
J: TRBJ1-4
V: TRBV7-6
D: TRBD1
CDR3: CASSPTGTDENEKLFF
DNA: TGTGCCAGCAGCCCTACCGGGACAGACGAAAATGAAAAACTGTTTTTT

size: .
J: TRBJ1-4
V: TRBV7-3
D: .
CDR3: CASSLTAVAATNEKLFF
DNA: TGTGCCAGCAGCTTAACGGCAGTTGCTGCAACTAATGAAAAACTGTTTTTT

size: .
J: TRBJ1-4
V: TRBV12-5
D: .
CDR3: CASGSWESNEKLFF
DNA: TGTGCTAGTGGTTCTTGGGAGTCCAATGAAAAACTGTTTTTT

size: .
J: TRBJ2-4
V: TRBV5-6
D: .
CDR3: CASRTGAALAKNIQYF
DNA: TGTGCCAGCAGGACCGGAGCGGCCCTAGCCAAAAACATTCAGTACTTC

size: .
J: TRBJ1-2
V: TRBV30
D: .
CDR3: CAWSVQTDLFLGYTF
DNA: TGTGCCTGGAGTGTACAGACAGATCTCTTTTTGGGCTACACCTTC

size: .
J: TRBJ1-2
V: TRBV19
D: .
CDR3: CASSIPWRGYTF
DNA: TGTGCCAGTAGTATCCCGTGGCGGGGCTACACCTTC

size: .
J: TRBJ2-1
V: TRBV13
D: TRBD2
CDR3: CASSSTMTSGTYNEQFF
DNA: TGTGCCAGCAGCTCCACTATGACTAGCGGGACTTACAATGAGCAGTTCTTC

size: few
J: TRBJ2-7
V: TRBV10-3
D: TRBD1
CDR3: CAIRRTGTAISYEQYF
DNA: TGTGCCATCAGAAGGACCGGGACAGCGATCTCCTACGAGCAGTACTTC

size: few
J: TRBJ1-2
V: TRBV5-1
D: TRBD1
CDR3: CASSQTTGVDYGYTF
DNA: TGCGCCAGCAGCCAAACGACAGGGGTCGACTATGGCTACACCTTC

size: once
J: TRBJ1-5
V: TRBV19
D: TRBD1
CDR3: CASSGQGPQHF
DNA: TGTGCCAGTAGTGGACAGGGTCCCCAGCATTTT

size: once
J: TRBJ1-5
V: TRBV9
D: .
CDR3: CASSKGNINQPQHF
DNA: TGTGCCAGCAGTAAGGGGAACATCAATCAGCCCCAGCATTTT

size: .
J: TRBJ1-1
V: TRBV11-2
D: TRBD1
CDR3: CASSLRQGANTEAFF
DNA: TGTGCCAGCAGCTTAAGGCAGGGGGCTAACACTGAAGCTTTCTTT

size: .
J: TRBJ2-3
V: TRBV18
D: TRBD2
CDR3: CASSPTLAGSTDTQYF
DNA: TGTGCCAGCTCACCAACCCTAGCGGGCAGCACAGATACGCAGTATTTT

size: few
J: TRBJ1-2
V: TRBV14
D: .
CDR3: CASSHRGQPGHETNYGYTF
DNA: TGTGCCAGCAGCCATCGTGGACAGCCGGGACACGAAACTAACTATGGCTACACCTTC

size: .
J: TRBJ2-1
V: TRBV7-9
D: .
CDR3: CASSLYGDEQFF
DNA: TGTGCCAGCAGCTTATATGGAGATGAGCAGTTCTTC

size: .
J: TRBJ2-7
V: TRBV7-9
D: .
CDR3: CASSLYETEAYEQYF
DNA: TGTGCCAGCAGCTTATACGAGACAGAAGCCTACGAGCAGTACTTC

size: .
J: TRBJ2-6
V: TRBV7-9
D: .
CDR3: CSSSLPGQAPSGANVLTF
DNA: TGTTCCAGCAGCTTGCCTGGGCAGGCCCCGTCTGGGGCCAACGTCCTGACTTTC

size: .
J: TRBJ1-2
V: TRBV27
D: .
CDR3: CASSSRPLEGGYTF
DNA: TGTGCCAGCAGTTCCCGTCCCCTGGAGGGAGGCTACACCTTC

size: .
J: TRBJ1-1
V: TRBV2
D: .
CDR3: CASSEGTYTEAFF
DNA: TGTGCCAGCAGTGAAGGGACTTACACTGAAGCTTTCTTT

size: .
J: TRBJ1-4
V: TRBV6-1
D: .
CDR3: CASSEIGAWEKLFF
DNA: TGTGCCAGCAGTGAAATAGGGGCGTGGGAAAAACTGTTTTTT

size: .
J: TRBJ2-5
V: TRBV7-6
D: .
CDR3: CASSPDIPETQYF
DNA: TGTGCCAGCAGCCCGGACATCCCAGAGACCCAGTACTTC

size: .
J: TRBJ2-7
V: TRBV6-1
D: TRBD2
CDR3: CASSRNSGSSYEQYF
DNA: TGTGCCAGCAGTCGGAATAGCGGGAGTTCCTACGAGCAGTACTTC

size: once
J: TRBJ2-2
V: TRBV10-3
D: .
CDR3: CAIFTTVSGELFF
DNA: TGTGCCATCTTTACTACTGTCAGCGGGGAGCTGTTTTTT

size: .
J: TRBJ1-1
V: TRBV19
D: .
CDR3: CASISLGGSLEAFF
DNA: TGTGCCAGTATCTCTCTGGGCGGGTCCCTGGAAGCTTTCTTT

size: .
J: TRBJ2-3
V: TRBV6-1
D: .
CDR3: CASSEASGAAGTQYF
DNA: TGTGCCAGCAGTGAAGCTAGCGGTGCGGCCGGTACGCAGTATTTT

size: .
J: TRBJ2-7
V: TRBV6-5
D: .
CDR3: CASSGGSEQYF
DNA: TGTGCCAGCAGTGGGGGGTCCGAGCAGTACTTC

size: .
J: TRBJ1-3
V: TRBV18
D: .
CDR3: CASSPSDTSGNTIYF
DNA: TGTGCCAGCTCACCTTCGGACACCTCTGGAAACACCATATATTTT

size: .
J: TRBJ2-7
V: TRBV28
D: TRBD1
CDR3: CASSLIGQGDSYEQYF
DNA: TGTGCCAGCAGTTTAATTGGACAGGGGGACTCCTACGAGCAGTACTTC

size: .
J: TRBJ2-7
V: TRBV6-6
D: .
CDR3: CATGQFWTYEQYF
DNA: TGTGCCACCGGACAGTTCTGGACCTACGAGCAGTACTTC

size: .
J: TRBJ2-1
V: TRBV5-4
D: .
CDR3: CASTLLGDEQFF
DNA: TGTGCCAGCACCCTCTTAGGGGATGAGCAGTTCTTC

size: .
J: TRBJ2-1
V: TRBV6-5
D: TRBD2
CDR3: CASKAGGINEQFF
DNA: TGTGCCAGCAAAGCGGGAGGAATCAATGAGCAGTTCTTC

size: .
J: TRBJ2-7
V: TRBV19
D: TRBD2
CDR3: CASSIDSGRRYF
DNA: TGTGCCAGTAGTATAGATAGCGGGAGGAGGTACTTC

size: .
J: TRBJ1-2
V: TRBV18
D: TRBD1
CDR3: CASSPYSGDRGRDGYTF
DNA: TGTGCCAGCTCGCCCTACTCCGGGGACAGGGGGCGCGATGGCTACACCTTC

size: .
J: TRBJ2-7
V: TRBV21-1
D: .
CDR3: CASSKEREREIEQYF
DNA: TGTGCCAGCAGCAAGGAGAGGGAGCGGGAGATCGAGCAGTACTTC

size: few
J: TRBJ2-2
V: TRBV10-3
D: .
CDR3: CAISSNTGELFF
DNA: TGTGCCATCAGTAGCAACACCGGGGAGCTGTTTTTT

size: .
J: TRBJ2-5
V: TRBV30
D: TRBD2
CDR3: CAWSPGLAGGETQYF
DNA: TGTGCCTGGAGTCCGGGACTAGCGGGAGGAGAGACCCAGTACTTC

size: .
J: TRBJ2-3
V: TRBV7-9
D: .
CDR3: CASSLKGPVGDTQYF
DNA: TGTGCCAGCAGCTTAAAGGGGCCCGTAGGCGATACGCAGTATTTT

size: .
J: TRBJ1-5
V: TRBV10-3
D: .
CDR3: CAISNGADQPQHF
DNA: TGTGCCATCAGTAATGGGGCCGATCAGCCCCAGCATTTT